Below, 16 T cell receptor beta chains from the same sample are listed, as sequenced in a study of cytomegalovirus exposure and HLA in healthy donors. 13 Jbeta primers and 60 Vbeta primers were used for the PCR. Clones were read by immunoSEQ multiplex PCR, and TCRdb kept only the in-frame ones, dropping some. There are 210,000 or so clones in the sample; 85% to 90% occur only once, and around 1.4% lies in the top ten. Sequenced input: PBMCs. Source of these receptors: a human donor in good health.

This chain connects TRBV19 to TRBJ1-1; D is perhaps TRBD1 (6 bases). This CDR3 has 15 residues. CDR1 and CDR2 from the germline V gene are LNHDA and SQIVND (reference sequence). Trimming removed 5 bases from V and 5 bases from J, with 18 bases in between. The CDR3 sequence is CASSAAGGLRTEAFF. In DNA form, the CDR3 reads TGTGCCAGTAGTGCCGCCGGGGGGCTTAGGACTGAAGCTTTCTTT.

V and J are TRBV7-9 and TRBJ2-3; 13 bases line up with TRBD2. The CDR3 runs 16 residues. With 4 bases clipped from V and 3 bases from J, the junction kept 4 bases outside the gene matches. The germline V gene encodes CDR1 SEHNR and CDR2 FQNEAQ (reference sequence). The DNA of the CDR3 is TGTGCCAGCAGCTCCTGGACTAGCGGGAGTACAGATACGCAGTATTTT. It encodes CASSSWTSGSTDTQYF.

The chain combines TRBV6-1 with TRBJ1-1, with D unclear. Germline assignment: CDR1 MNHNS and CDR2 SASEGT. Trimming stripped 8 bases from V and 3 bases from J, with 16 bases between. This CDR3 contains 14 residues. The CDR3 spells CASQSGDGDTEAFF. CDR3 nucleotide sequence: TGTGCCAGCCAATCCGGGGATGGGGACACTGAAGCTTTCTTT.

The genes are TRBV9 and TRBJ2-5, with TRBD2 matching 8 bases. This CDR3 contains 16 residues. Trimming removed 0 bases from V and 7 bases from J; junction bases left unmatched: 11. The germline V gene has CDR1 SGDLS and CDR2 YYNGEE. Here the CDR3 DNA reads TGTGCCAGCAGCGTAGAAGGCGGGAGGCAGATAGGGACCCAGTACTTC. Translated: CASSVEGGRQIGTQYF.

The chain employs TRBV19 and TRBJ2-2; maybe TRBD1 (6 bases). V lost 9 bases to trimming and J lost 1 base, with 15 bases between them. This CDR3 has 15 amino acids. Germline V lookup: CDR1 LNHDA, CDR2 SQIVND (reference sequence). CDR3 residues: CASQRTDVNTGELFF. CDR3 sequence (DNA): TGTGCCAGCCAAAGGACAGATGTGAACACCGGGGAGCTGTTTTTT.

The sample holds one count of this clone. The rearrangement uses TRBV5-1 and TRBJ2-5; 12 positions agree with TRBD2. Looked up from germline, CDR1 is SGHRS and CDR2 is YFSETQ. This CDR3 spans 16 amino acids. Trimming removed 2 bases from V and 4 bases from J; junction bases left unmatched: 6. This CDR3 reads CASSFRLAGGGETQYF. The CDR3 DNA follows: TGCGCCAGCAGCTTCCGGCTAGCGGGGGGGGGAGAGACCCAGTACTTC.

The J gene is TRBJ2-2, the V gene TRBV27, with no clear D. The CDR3 runs 14 residues. V lost 5 bases and J 8 bases, leaving 15 bases between the germline ends. Germline assignment: CDR1 MNHEY and CDR2 SMNVEV (reference sequence). Here the CDR3 reads CASSVLRKLGELFF. For the CDR3, the DNA is TGTGCCAGCAGTGTCCTGAGGAAATTGGGGGAGCTGTTTTTT.

This rearrangement joins TRBV5-6 to TRBJ2-1; 11 nucleotides match TRBD2. Germline V gene data show CDR1 as SGHDT and CDR2 as YYEEEE. The CDR3 loop spans 19 amino acids. J lost 1 base, V lost 0 bases, and 9 bases had no gene match. The CDR3 DNA is TGTGCCAGCAGCTTGGGGACTAGCGGGCATGGCCTATCCTACAATGAGCAGTTCTTC. Its translation: CASSLGTSGHGLSYNEQFF.

The rearrangement joins TRBV27 to TRBJ2-7, with 13 bases that match TRBD2. With 6 bases clipped from V and 7 bases from J, the junction kept 9 bases outside the gene matches. In germline, CDR1 is MNHEY, CDR2 SMNVEV (reference sequence). The CDR3 runs to 15 residues. The CDR3 region is CASRLGTSGRDEQYF. The CDR3 DNA sequence: TGTGCCAGCAGACTTGGAACTAGCGGGAGGGATGAGCAGTACTTC.

The gene calls are TRBV28 and TRBJ2-3; no reliable D call. CDR1 is MDHEN, CDR2 SYDVKM, per germline. This CDR3 contains 14 residues. Trimming shortened V by 5 bases and J by 9 bases, and 18 bases separated the two germline ends. CDR3 DNA: TGTGCCAGCAGTCTGAGACCCATCTTCGGGACGCAGTATTTT. Its protein is CASSLRPIFGTQYF. Variable domain in full (rest from reference TRBV28 and TRBJ2-3): DVKVTQSSRYLVKRTGEKVFLECVQDMDHENMFWYRQDPGLGLRLIYFSYDVKMKEKGDIPEGYSVSREKKERFSLILESASTNQTSMYLCASSLRPIFGTQYFGPGTRLTVL.

The V gene is TRBV14, the J gene TRBJ2-7; D perhaps matches TRBD2 (5 bases). The CDR3 is made up of 15 amino acids. V was cut by 7 bases and J by 3 bases, with 19 bases left in between. CDR1 SGHDN and CDR2 FVKESK come from the germline V gene. The CDR3: CASTPSPSLYYEQYF. Here the CDR3 DNA reads TGTGCCAGCACCCCAAGTCCTAGCCTCTACTACGAGCAGTACTTC.

V gene TRBV2 combines with J gene TRBJ2-7; possibly TRBD1 for D (6 bases). The CDR3 has 15 residues. V lost 6 bases, J lost 0 bases, and 15 bases lay in between. The V gene's germline CDR1 is SNHLY and CDR2 FYNNEI. CDR3 amino acids: CASRGRQEASYEQYF. CDR3 in DNA: TGTGCCAGCAGGGGACGACAGGAAGCCTCCTACGAGCAGTACTTC.

J is TRBJ2-7 and V is TRBV19; perhaps TRBD1 as D (6 bases). The length of the CDR3 is 13 residues. Germline loops: CDR1 LNHDA, CDR2 SQIVND (reference sequence). The germline V and J ends were trimmed by 4 bases and 3 bases, with 10 bases remaining between them. CDR3 sequence: CASSNDRFYEQYF. The CDR3 DNA follows: TGTGCCAGTAGTAACGACAGGTTCTACGAGCAGTACTTC.

About this clone: A junction end diverges from the germline sequence, so it may reflect a read error. The rearrangement joins TRBV7-7 to TRBJ2-1; TRBD1 agrees at 8 bases. The germline CDR1 and CDR2 sequences are SSHAT and FNYEAQ (reference sequence). This CDR3 region has 14 residues. The CDR3 loop reads CASSLGQGYDEQFF. As DNA, the CDR3 is TGTGCTAGCAGCTTAGGACAGGGCTATGATGAGCAGTTCTTC.

This clone was counted only a few times. The J gene is TRBJ2-3, the V gene TRBV18; 7 bases are shared with TRBD2. The CDR3 is made up of 15 amino acids. Losses at the gene ends were 2 bases for V and 3 bases for J; bases not matched to a gene: 5. The germline V gene encodes CDR1 KGHSH and CDR2 LQKENI. For the CDR3, the DNA is TGTGCCAGCTCACCAGTGGCCGGGGGGACAGATACGCAGTATTTT. This sequence encodes CASSPVAGGTDTQYF.

The chain is built from TRBV9 and TRBJ1-2, with D perhaps matching TRBD1 (5 bases). Trimming removed 0 bases from V and 1 base from J, with 22 bases in between. The CDR3 loop spans 19 amino acids. Germline V CDR1 and CDR2: SGDLS, YYNGEE. The CDR3 sequence: CASSVVEDNEWRFNYGYTF. The CDR3 DNA reads as TGTGCCAGCAGCGTAGTTGAGGACAATGAATGGAGATTTAACTATGGCTACACCTTC.